The 21 T cell receptor beta chains listed next were all sequenced from one sample in a study of T cell responses to AZD1222 COVID-19 vaccine. Method: immunoSEQ multiplex PCR; TCRdb's copy keeps in-frame clones and lacks some. The sample holds some 110,000 clones; roughly nine tenths are singletons and the top ten take more than 2.5%. Material: peripheral blood, obtained 28 days after the second dose of the MenACWY control vaccine. These receptors all come from an adult who received the MenACWY meningococcal vaccine as a control.

The chain recombines TRBV5-4 with TRBJ2-3, with 9 nucleotides matching TRBD2. This CDR3 has 14 residues. After removal of 7 bases from V and 3 bases from J, the junction contained 6 bases not matched to a gene. The germline V gene encodes CDR1 SGHNT and CDR2 YYREEE (reference sequence). The CDR3 reads CASSGGGETDTQYF. DNA of the CDR3: TGTGCCAGCTCAGGCGGGGGGGAAACAGATACGCAGTATTTT.

The V and J genes are TRBV30 and TRBJ2-3, with D unclear. This CDR3 has 14 residues. The V gene's germline CDR1 is GTSNPN and CDR2 SVGIG (reference sequence). V was cut by 0 bases and J by 0 bases, with 7 bases left in between. The CDR3 coding sequence is TGTGCCTGGAGTGTCCTGACTAGCACAGATACGCAGTATTTT. It translates to CAWSVLTSTDTQYF.

This clone was found a few times. The chain links TRBV7-9 to TRBJ1-3; TRBD1 might be the D (5 bases). Germline CDR1 and CDR2: SEHNR and FQNEAQ (reference sequence). The V and J ends lost 2 bases and 2 bases respectively, with 10 bases between them. CDR3 length equals 15 residues. As DNA, the CDR3 is TGTGCCAGCAGCTTAACCGGAGGGGCTGGAAACACCATATATTTT. Its protein is CASSLTGGAGNTIYF.

The V call is TRBV7-9, the J call TRBJ2-7, with 7 bases aligning to TRBD1. This CDR3 contains 13 residues. V shed 8 bases and J 7 bases; nucleotides not matched to a gene: 11. From germline, CDR1 is SEHNR and CDR2 FQNEAQ (reference sequence). The CDR3 sequence: CASHRQGRGEQYF. The DNA for the CDR3 is TGTGCCAGCCACAGACAGGGACGAGGGGAGCAGTACTTC.

The chain joins TRBV6-5 to TRBJ1-5; D is uncertain. V lost 4 bases to trimming and J lost 5 bases, with 9 bases between them. Germline values: CDR1 MNHEY, CDR2 SVGAGI. CDR3 length equals 13 residues. Written as DNA, the CDR3 is TGTGCCAGCAGTTTCAAAGCCCATCAGCCCCAGCATTTT. It translates to CASSFKAHQPQHF.

The genes are TRBV6-2 or TRBV6-3 and TRBJ2-2; a weak D match, TRBD2 (6 bases). This CDR3 region has 16 residues. Trimming removed 5 bases from V and 2 bases from J, with 15 bases in between. CDR1 MNHEY and CDR2 SVGEGT come from the germline V gene. This CDR3 reads CASSRGGPANTGELFF. For the CDR3, the DNA is TGTGCCAGCAGTAGAGGAGGGCCCGCAAACACCGGGGAGCTGTTTTTT.

The rearrangement links TRBV6-2 or TRBV6-3 to TRBJ2-2; TRBD2 matches at 7 bases. The germline V gene encodes CDR1 MNHEY and CDR2 SVGEGT. With V trimmed by 6 bases and J by 6 bases, 7 bases remained unmatched. The CDR3 is made up of 14 amino acids. The CDR3, as DNA: TGTGCCAGCAGCCGAAGCGGGGAACCCGGGGAGCTGTTTTTT. Amino acid sequence: CASSRSGEPGELFF.

As for this clone: Other nucleotide sequences in the sample specify the same CDR3. This chain links TRBV29-1 with TRBJ2-7; D is unclear. The germline V gene encodes CDR1 SQVTM and CDR2 ANQGSEA. The CDR3 is made up of 11 amino acids. With 6 bases removed from V and 0 bases from J, the gap between germline ends came to 6 bases. This CDR3 reads CSVGSSYEQYF. The CDR3 DNA reads as TGCAGCGTAGGCAGCTCCTACGAGCAGTACTTC.

This clone was seen once. The J gene is TRBJ2-3, the V gene TRBV7-9; D remains ambiguous. Trimming stripped 5 bases from V and 4 bases from J, with 7 bases between. The CDR3 has 12 amino acids. Germline loops: CDR1 SEHNR, CDR2 FQNEAQ (reference sequence). CDR3 amino acids: CASSPTADTQYF. The CDR3 DNA sequence: TGTGCCAGCAGCCCGACCGCAGATACGCAGTATTTT.

This chain links TRBV29-1 with TRBJ2-1; D assignment may be TRBD1 or TRBD2 (5 bases each). Germline values: CDR1 SQVTM, CDR2 ANQGSEA. This CDR3 contains 10 residues. Trimming removed 6 bases at V and 15 bases at J, with 15 bases between. Here the CDR3 reads CSVLGLATFF. The CDR3 nucleotides are TGCAGCGTCCTGGGGCTAGCTACGTTCTTC.

The rearrangement joins TRBV19 to TRBJ1-1; a possible D gene is TRBD1 (6 bases). CDR1 is LNHDA and CDR2 is SQIVND in the germline V gene (reference sequence). CDR3 length equals 14 residues. Between the trimmed V and J ends, which lost 6 bases and 2 bases, there was a span of 13 bases. In DNA form, the CDR3 reads TGTGCCAGTAGCCTCGGGGGGCCAAACACTGAAGCTTTCTTT. Protein product: CASSLGGPNTEAFF.

The gene calls are TRBV7-8 and TRBJ1-5; D is unclear. Trimming removed 0 bases at V and 5 bases at J, with 2 bases between. The CDR3 consists of 12 residues. CDR1 and CDR2 (germline): SGHVS, FQNEAQ. The CDR3 nucleotides read TGTGCCAGCAGCTTAGCGTATCAGCCCCAGCATTTT. Its protein product is CASSLAYQPQHF.

The V and J genes are TRBV3-1 (or the pseudogene TRBV3-2) and TRBJ1-2; D is unresolved. The CDR3 loop spans 12 amino acids. Trimming left V 2 bases short and J 8 bases short, with 9 bases between. CDR1 LGHDT and CDR2 YNNKEL come from the germline V gene (reference sequence). The CDR3, as DNA: TGTGCCAGCAGCCAACGTCTTGGGGGCTACACCTTC. It translates to CASSQRLGGYTF.

This sequence joins TRBV5-1 and TRBJ1-4, with 8 nucleotides matching TRBD1. Per germline, CDR1 SGHRS and CDR2 YFSETQ. The CDR3 contains 15 residues. With V trimmed by 2 bases and J by 2 bases, 2 bases remained unmatched. CDR3 region: CASSFQGATNEKLFF. CDR3 in DNA: TGCGCCAGCAGCTTTCAGGGGGCTACTAATGAAAAACTGTTTTTT.

The rearrangement uses TRBV6-5 and TRBJ1-2; TRBD1 might be the D (5 bases). The germline V gene has CDR1 MNHEY and CDR2 SVGAGI. Trimming left V 2 bases short and J 1 base short, with 14 bases between. The CDR3 sequence is 16 residues long. The CDR3 here is CASSYLTAGLNYGYTF. Here the CDR3 DNA reads TGTGCCAGCAGTTACCTGACAGCAGGCCTTAACTATGGCTACACCTTC.

The chain recombines TRBV5-1 with TRBJ1-6, with D maybe TRBD1 (6 bases). CDR1 and CDR2 (germline): SGHRS, YFSETQ. This CDR3 has 16 amino acids. Trimming took 4 bases from V and 5 from J, leaving 16 bases between them. CDR3 DNA sequence: TGCGCCAGCAGCCGTTTCCCAGGGGCCCATAATTCACCCCTCCACTTT. Protein: CASSRFPGAHNSPLHF. The whole variable domain, remainder taken from reference TRBV5-1 and TRBJ1-6, is KAGVTQTPRYLIKTRGQQVTLSCSPISGHRSVSWYQQTPGQGLQFLFEYFSETQRNKGNFPGRFSGRQFSNSRSEMNVSTLELGDSALYLCASSRFPGAHNSPLHFGNGTRLTVT.

V usage is TRBV7-9 and J usage is TRBJ2-5; D is ambiguous. The germline V gene has CDR1 SEHNR and CDR2 FQNEAQ (reference sequence). The CDR3 runs to 14 residues. Trimming stripped 2 bases from V and 2 bases from J, with 9 bases between. This CDR3 reads CASSLPRPQETQYF. DNA of the CDR3: TGTGCCAGCAGCTTACCGCGGCCACAAGAGACCCAGTACTTC. The variable domain in full, completed from reference TRBV7-9 and TRBJ2-5, reads DTGVSQNPRHKITKRGQNVTFRCDPISEHNRLYWYRQTLGQGPEFLTYFQNEAQLEKSRLLSDRFSAERPKGSFSTLEIQRTEQGDSAMYLCASSLPRPQETQYFGPGTRLLVL.

The chain carries TRBV7-2 and TRBJ2-7; 9 bases are a match to TRBD1. The CDR3 consists of 15 residues. The V segment lost 5 bases and the J segment 4 bases; nucleotides outside the gene matches: 9. Germline lookup yields CDR1 SGHTA and CDR2 FQGNSA. CDR3 nucleotide sequence: TGTGCCAGCAGCCCCACGGGACAGGGTTGGTACGAGCAGTACTTC. Amino acids: CASSPTGQGWYEQYF. Full variable domain (missing parts from reference TRBV7-2 and TRBJ2-7): GAGVSQSPSNKVTEKGKDVELRCDPISGHTALYWYRQSLGQGLEFLIYFQGNSAPDKSGLPSDRFSAERTGGSVSTLTIQRTQQEDSAVYLCASSPTGQGWYEQYFGPGTRLTVT.

The chain employs TRBV7-9 and TRBJ1-2; 12 bases line up with TRBD1. CDR3 length: 14 amino acids. With 2 bases clipped from V and 7 bases from J, the junction kept 2 bases outside the gene matches. Germline CDR1 is SEHNR and CDR2 is FQNEAQ (reference sequence). The CDR3 loop is CASSLPGQGAGYTF. In nucleotides, the CDR3 is TGTGCCAGCAGCTTACCGGGACAGGGGGCTGGCTACACCTTC.

This chain links TRBV7-2 with TRBJ2-5; either TRBD1 or TRBD2 may fit D (5 bases each). V gave up 4 bases and J gave up 2 bases, with 23 bases separating them. The germline gives CDR1 SGHTA, CDR2 FQGNSA. This CDR3 comprises 18 residues. The CDR3 region is CASSSPLGTSRAQETQYF. CDR3 in DNA: TGTGCCAGCAGCTCCCCCCTAGGGACCTCACGTGCGCAAGAGACCCAGTACTTC.

This clone was recorded only once. The CDR3 nucleotides read TGTGCCAGCAGCCCCCTCCAGGGACTCACCGGGGAGCTGTTTTTT. Translated: CASSPLQGLTGELFF. V gene TRBV7-2 combines with J gene TRBJ2-2; weak D call: TRBD2 (6 bases). Germline V gene lookup returns CDR1 SGHTA and CDR2 FQGNSA. CDR3 length equals 15 residues. Deletions cut 5 bases from V and 4 bases from J, with 14 bases between.